Sequencing of this TCR beta chain was carried out in a study of beta chain features in type 1 diabetes. Study outcomes and limitations: Within the patient group, naive, central memory and Treg TCRB repertoires appeared more similar to each other than within healthy donors.

The V and J ends lost 7 bases and 0 bases respectively, with 13 bases between them. The CDR3 has 14 amino acids. CDR1 is SGDLS, CDR2 YYNGEE, per germline. Since all of the isolated RNA was reverse transcribed, expressed TCRB transcripts were what got sequenced. Sequencing used immunoSEQ multiplex PCR; TCRdb keeps in-frame clones, though not all of them. Among about 180,000 clones listed, more than 10% were seen once. The sample holds one count of this clone. Its antigen remains unknown. The gene calls are TRBV9 and TRBJ2-5; D uncertain. The sample was central memory CD4+ T cells from blood. The receptor comes from a woman between 18 and 30 years old in good health. The CDR3 is CASASQAYQETQYF. In DNA, the CDR3 is TGTGCCAGCGCGTCTCAGGCTTACCAAGAGACCCAGTACTTC.